This record concerns one T cell receptor (beta chain) sequence. Other nucleotide sequences in the sample specify the same CDR3. The data originate from a study of Ad26.COV2.S vaccination and SARS-CoV-2 variants. The CDR3 has 12 amino acids. The V gene's germline CDR1 is LGHDT and CDR2 YNNKEL (reference sequence). The V end lost 1 base, the J end lost 5 bases, and 5 bases lay between the germline ends. TCRdb's table, derived via immunoSEQ multiplex PCR, lists solely in-frame clones and lacks some. The repertoire consists of about 350,000 clones, with about 86% occurring once and the leading ten covering around a tenth. Specified treatment: some 20 received Ad26.COV2.S at low or high dose, single or two shots; several received placebo; per-sample allocation not given. The study sampled participants on day 63 after the first vaccine or placebo injection.

The receptor was derived from a person between 18 and 65 years old who received the Ad26.COV2.S COVID-19 vaccine or a placebo. J is TRBJ2-5 and V is TRBV3-1 (or the pseudogene TRBV3-2); D not certain. The sequencing here drew on peripheral blood, taken in a trial of Ad26.COV2.S vaccine versus placebo. The DNA of the CDR3 is TGTGCCAGCAGCCAAGTAGTGGAGACCCAGTACTTC. Translation gives CASSQVVETQYF.